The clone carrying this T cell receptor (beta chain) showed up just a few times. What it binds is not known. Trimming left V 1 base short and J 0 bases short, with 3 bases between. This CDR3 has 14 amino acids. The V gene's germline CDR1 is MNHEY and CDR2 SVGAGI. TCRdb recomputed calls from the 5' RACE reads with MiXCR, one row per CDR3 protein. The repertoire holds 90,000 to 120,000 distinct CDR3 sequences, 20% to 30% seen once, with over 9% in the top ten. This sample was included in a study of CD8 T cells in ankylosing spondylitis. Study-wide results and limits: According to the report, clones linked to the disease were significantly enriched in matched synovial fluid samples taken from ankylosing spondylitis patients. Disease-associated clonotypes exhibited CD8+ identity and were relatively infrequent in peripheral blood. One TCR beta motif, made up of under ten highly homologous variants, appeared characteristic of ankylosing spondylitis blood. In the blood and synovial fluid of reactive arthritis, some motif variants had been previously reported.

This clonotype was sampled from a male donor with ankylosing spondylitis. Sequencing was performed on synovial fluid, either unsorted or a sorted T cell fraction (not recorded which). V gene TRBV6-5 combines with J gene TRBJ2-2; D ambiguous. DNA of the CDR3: TGTGCCAGCAGTTACTTCGCGAACACCGGGGAGCTGTTTTTT. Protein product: CASSYFANTGELFF.